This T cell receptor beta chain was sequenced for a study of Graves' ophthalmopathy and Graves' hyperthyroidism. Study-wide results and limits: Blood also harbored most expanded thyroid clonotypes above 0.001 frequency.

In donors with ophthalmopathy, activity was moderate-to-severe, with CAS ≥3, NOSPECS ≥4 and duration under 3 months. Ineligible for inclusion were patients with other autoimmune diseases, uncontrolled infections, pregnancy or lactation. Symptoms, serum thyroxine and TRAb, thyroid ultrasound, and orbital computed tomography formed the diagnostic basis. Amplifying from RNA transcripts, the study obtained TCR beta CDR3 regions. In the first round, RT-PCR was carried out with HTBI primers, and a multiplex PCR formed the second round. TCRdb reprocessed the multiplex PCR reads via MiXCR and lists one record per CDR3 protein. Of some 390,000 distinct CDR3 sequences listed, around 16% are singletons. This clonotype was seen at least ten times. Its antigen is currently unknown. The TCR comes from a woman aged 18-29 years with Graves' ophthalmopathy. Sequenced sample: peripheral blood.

The CDR3 protein is CASSGFLGTSYEQYF. The CDR3 bases are TGTGCCAGCAGTGGATTTTTGGGCACCTCCTACGAGCAGTACTTC. This chain joins TRBV27 and TRBJ2-7; D unresolved. Germline lookup yields CDR1 MNHEY and CDR2 SMNVEV (reference sequence). Trimming removed 5 bases from V and 0 bases from J, with 14 bases in between. This CDR3 spans 15 amino acids.